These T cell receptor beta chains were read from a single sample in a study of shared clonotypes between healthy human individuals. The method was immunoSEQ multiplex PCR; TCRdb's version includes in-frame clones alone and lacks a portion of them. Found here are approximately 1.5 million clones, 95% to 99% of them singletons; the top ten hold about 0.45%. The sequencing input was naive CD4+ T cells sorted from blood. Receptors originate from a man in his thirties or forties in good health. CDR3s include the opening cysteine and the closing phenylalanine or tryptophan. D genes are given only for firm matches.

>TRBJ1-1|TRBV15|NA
CATSRGHTEAFF
TGTGCCACCAGCAGGGGACACACTGAAGCTTTCTTT
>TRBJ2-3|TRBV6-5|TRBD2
CASSYRGTMGTDTQYF
TGTGCCAGCAGTTACAGAGGGACTATGGGAACAGATACGCAGTATTTT
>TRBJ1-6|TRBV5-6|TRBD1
CASSSARQGSPLHF
TGTGCCAGCAGCTCCGCCCGACAGGGCTCACCCCTCCACTTT
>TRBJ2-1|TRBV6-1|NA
CASSEVSDSYNEQFF
TGTGCCAGCAGTGAAGTTAGCGATTCCTACAATGAGCAGTTCTTC
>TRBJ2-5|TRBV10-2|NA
CASRDNQETQYF
TGCGCCAGCAGGGACAACCAAGAGACCCAGTACTTC
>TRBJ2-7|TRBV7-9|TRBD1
CASSRAGGDYEQYF
TGTGCCAGCAGCCGAGCAGGGGGCGACTACGAGCAGTACTTC
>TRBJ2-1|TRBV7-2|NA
CASSLMFAEQFF
TGTGCCAGCAGCTTAATGTTCGCTGAGCAGTTCTTC
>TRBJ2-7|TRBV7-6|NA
CASSLGPPGLESEQYF
TGTGCCAGCAGCTTGGGACCCCCCGGGCTCGAGAGCGAGCAGTACTTC
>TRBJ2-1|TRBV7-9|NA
CASSLDEQFF
TGTGCCAGCAGCTTGGATGAGCAGTTCTTC
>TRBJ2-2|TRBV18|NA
CASSPRIQGSNTGELFF
TGTGCCAGCTCACCACGGATACAGGGATCGAACACCGGGGAGCTGTTTTTT